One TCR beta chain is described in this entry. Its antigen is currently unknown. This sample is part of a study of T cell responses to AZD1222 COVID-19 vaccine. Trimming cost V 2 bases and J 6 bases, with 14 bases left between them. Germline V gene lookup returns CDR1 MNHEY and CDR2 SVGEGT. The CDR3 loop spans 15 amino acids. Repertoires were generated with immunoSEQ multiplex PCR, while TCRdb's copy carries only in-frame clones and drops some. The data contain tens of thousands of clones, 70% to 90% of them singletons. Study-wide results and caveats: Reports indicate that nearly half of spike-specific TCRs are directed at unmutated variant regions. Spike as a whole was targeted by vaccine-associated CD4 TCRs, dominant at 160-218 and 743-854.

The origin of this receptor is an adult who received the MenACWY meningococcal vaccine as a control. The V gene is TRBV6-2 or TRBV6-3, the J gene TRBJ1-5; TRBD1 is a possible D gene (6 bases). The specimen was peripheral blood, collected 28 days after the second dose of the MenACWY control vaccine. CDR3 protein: CASSYGGYRGQPQHF. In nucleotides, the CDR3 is TGTGCCAGCAGTTACGGGGGCTATAGGGGTCAGCCCCAGCATTTT.